The subject of this entry is one T cell receptor (beta chain). V was shortened by 3 bases and J by 0 bases, with 8 bases between the two germline ends. The germline gives CDR1 SGHAT, CDR2 FQNNGV. The CDR3 loop spans 15 amino acids. These data originate in a study of shared clonotypes between healthy human individuals. TCRdb keeps only in-frame clones here, not all; method: immunoSEQ multiplex PCR. The repertoire consists of 980,000 or so clones, with approximately 76% occurring once and the leading ten covering around 1.5%. Healthy HIV-negative adults without recent acute infections or vaccinations served as donors.

The rearrangement links TRBV11-2 to TRBJ2-2; D is ambiguous. Specimen: memory CD4+ T cells sorted from blood. Subset described: CD45RA-negative fraction. The TCR comes from a man aged 18 to 35 in good health. CDR3 nucleotides: TGTGCCAGCAGCTTTGCGAGCGCGAACACCGGGGAGCTGTTTTTT. This codes for CASSFASANTGELFF.